These 26 T cell receptor beta chains were all obtained from the same sample, sequenced in a study of blood T cells in healthy people across ages (dated by TCRdb to the mid-2010s). Library preparation was by 5' RACE. Sequencing instrument: Illumina HiSeq 2500. A second PCR of about 7 to 12 cycles was run with a J-beta primer mix and a sample-barcoded 5' primer. TCRdb reworked the public reads: Q25 trimming with fastp, MiXCR clone assembly, productive beta chains retained. Each record represents a unique CDR3 protein, reported with the most common genes and DNA among its rows. A total of hundreds of thousands of distinct CDR3 sequences appear in this sample, 49% of them only once. The ten largest make up 30% to 35% of the sample. Sequenced: blood. The source of these receptors is an older woman in good health.

The gene calls are TRBV6-2 or TRBV6-3 and TRBJ2-3; tentative D call: TRBD1 (5 bases). The germline CDR1 and CDR2 sequences are MNHEY and SVGEGT. Trimming shortened V by 4 bases and J by 1 base, and 15 bases separated the two germline ends. The CDR3 covers 16 residues. The chain's CDR3 is CASSSAIGRGTDTQYF. CDR3 coding DNA: TGTGCCAGCAGTTCTGCGATCGGCAGGGGCACAGATACGCAGTATTTT.

The chain carries TRBV28 and TRBJ2-1, with D hard to call. The germline V gene has CDR1 MDHEN and CDR2 SYDVKM. The CDR3 consists of 13 residues. Trimming cost V 2 bases and J 5 bases, with 7 bases left between them. CDR3 amino acids: CASSLRRNNEQFF. The CDR3 DNA reads TGTGCCAGCAGTTTACGGAGAAACAATGAGCAGTTCTTC.

In this sample, this clonotype turned up many times. V is TRBV6-1 and J is TRBJ2-1; unclear D gene. The germline V and J ends were trimmed by 8 bases and 0 bases, with 23 bases remaining between them. This CDR3 is built from 18 residues. Germline V lookup: CDR1 MNHNS, CDR2 SASEGT. The CDR3 protein is CASLIGPLGPSSYNEQFF. For the CDR3, the DNA is TGTGCCAGCCTGATTGGTCCGCTTGGGCCTAGCTCCTACAATGAGCAGTTCTTC.

The chain carries TRBV6-6 and TRBJ2-5; D call uncertain. The CDR3 totals 11 residues. The germline V gene has CDR1 MNHNY and CDR2 SVGAGI (reference sequence). Between the trimmed V and J ends, which lost 10 bases and 2 bases, there was a span of 8 bases. This chain's CDR3 is CATTLQETQYF. CDR3 sequence (DNA): TGTGCCACGACTCTTCAAGAGACCCAGTACTTC.

There are a few counts of this clonotype. The chain uses TRBV7-2 and TRBJ2-5; 9 bases are a match to TRBD2. The V gene's germline CDR1 is SGHTA and CDR2 FQGNSA. Trimming took 5 bases from V and 6 from J; bases not matched to a gene: 13. The CDR3 has 16 amino acids. CDR3 in DNA: TGTGCCAGCAGCCCCCCCGGTGGGGGACTAGCACAGACCCAGTACTTC. It is translated as CASSPPGGGLAQTQYF.

This chain connects TRBV12-3 or TRBV12-4 to TRBJ2-5; D uncertain. The CDR3 length is 14 residues. Trimming shortened V by 5 bases and J by 1 base, and 11 bases separated the two germline ends. The CDR3 DNA is TGTGCCAGCAGTCCAAACTACCTCCAAGAGACCCAGTACTTC. Its protein product is CASSPNYLQETQYF.

This chain uses TRBV4-1 with TRBJ2-2; 9 bases map to TRBD1. CDR1 and CDR2 from the germline V gene are MGHRA and YSYEKL. The CDR3 has 17 residues. V lost 0 bases to trimming and J lost 5 bases; unmatched junction nucleotides: 7. The CDR3 DNA reads as TGCGCCAGCAGCCAAGAACAGGGGGCGTTCAATACCGGGGAGCTGTTTTTT. Translating it yields CASSQEQGAFNTGELFF.

The chain is built from TRBV7-2 and TRBJ2-5; 7 bases are a match to TRBD2. This CDR3 region has 17 residues. Germline V gene sequence: CDR1 SGHTA, CDR2 FQGNSA. Unmatched junction bases numbered 13, after V lost 1 base and J lost 5 bases. The CDR3 coding sequence is TGTGCCAGCAGCTTAGTTGTATCGGCGGGAGTACGGGAGACCCAGTACTTC. Protein: CASSLVVSAGVRETQYF.

This clonotype was observed a handful of times. J is TRBJ2-7 and V is TRBV20-1, with 11 bases aligning to TRBD2. CDR1 is DFQATT and CDR2 is SNEGSKA in the germline V gene (reference sequence). V shed 6 bases, J shed 3 bases, and the junction held 1 base outside the gene matches. The CDR3 totals 12 residues. CDR3 protein: CSAGLAGYEQYF. The CDR3 coding sequence is TGCAGTGCAGGACTAGCGGGCTACGAGCAGTACTTC.

The chain couples TRBV9 to TRBJ2-3; D is uncertain. CDR1 is SGDLS, CDR2 YYNGEE, per germline. The CDR3 is 15 residues long. V gave up 0 bases and J gave up 2 bases, with 10 bases separating them. CDR3 amino acids: CASSVDHQATDTQYF. The DNA for the CDR3 is TGTGCCAGCAGCGTAGACCACCAAGCCACAGATACGCAGTATTTT.

This clonotype has just one count. This chain joins TRBV28 and TRBJ1-1; a possible D gene is TRBD1 (6 bases). V lost 3 bases to trimming and J lost 4 bases, with 12 bases between them. Looked up from germline, CDR1 is MDHEN and CDR2 is SYDVKM. This CDR3 has 14 amino acids. CDR3 DNA: TGTGCCAGCAGTTTGACAGGCCTAGTCACTGAAGCTTTCTTT. The encoded protein is CASSLTGLVTEAFF.

The CDR3 DNA reads as TGCAGTGCTAGGGCGAACAGGGGGTTAGGGTACGAGCAGTACTTC. The encoded protein is CSARANRGLGYEQYF. This chain uses TRBV20-1 with TRBJ2-7, with TRBD1 matching over 8 bases. Trimming cost V 3 bases and J 4 bases; bases outside gene matches: 11. This CDR3 is built from 15 residues. Germline V lookup: CDR1 DFQATT, CDR2 SNEGSKA (reference sequence).

This sequence joins TRBV20-1 and TRBJ2-7; 11 bases are shared with TRBD2. With 1 base clipped from V and 5 bases from J, the junction kept 10 bases outside the gene matches. The CDR3 sequence is 16 residues long. From germline, CDR1 is DFQATT and CDR2 SNEGSKA (reference sequence). DNA for the CDR3: TGCAGTGCTAGAGTCGTAGGGGCTAGCGGGAGGAACGAGCAGTACTTC. Amino acids: CSARVVGASGRNEQYF.

The chain couples TRBV9 to TRBJ1-2; maybe TRBD1 (5 bases). The CDR3 totals 13 residues. The ends were cut back, 4 bases at V and 6 bases at J, with 13 bases in the middle. Germline V gives CDR1 SGDLS, CDR2 YYNGEE. In nucleotides, the CDR3 is TGTGCCAGCAGCACACTTTTACAGGATGGCTACACCTTC. Translating gives CASSTLLQDGYTF.

This clonotype turned up a few times. The chain combines TRBV7-3 with TRBJ1-1; D is unclear. CDR3 length: 13 residues. Germline V gives CDR1 SGHTA, CDR2 FQGTGA. Trimming removed 5 bases at V and 0 bases at J, with 7 bases between. CDR3 region: CASSPRMNTEAFF. CDR3 bases: TGTGCCAGCAGCCCTCGTATGAACACTGAAGCTTTCTTT. The full variable domain, with the rest looked up from reference TRBV7-3 and TRBJ1-1, is GAGVSQTPSNKVTEKGKYVELRCDPISGHTALYWYRQSLGQGPEFLIYFQGTGAADDSGLPNDRFFAVRPEGSVSTLKIQRTERGDSAVYLCASSPRMNTEAFFGQGTRLTVV.

The V gene is TRBV29-1, the J gene TRBJ2-1; 8 positions match TRBD2. The length of the CDR3 is 14 residues. After removal of 3 bases from V and 9 bases from J, the junction contained 10 bases not matched to a gene. In germline, CDR1 is SQVTM, CDR2 ANQGSEA. CDR3 loop: CSVDPGLETTEQFF. The CDR3 DNA follows: TGCAGCGTTGATCCGGGACTAGAAACGACTGAGCAGTTCTTC.

This clonotype has only one observation. The V gene is TRBV7-2, the J gene TRBJ2-7; D is uncertain. CDR3 size: 15 residues. CDR1 SGHTA and CDR2 FQGNSA come from the germline V gene. V lost 4 bases, J lost 4 bases, and 17 bases lay in between. CDR3 amino acids: CASSSTAGELYEQYF. The CDR3 DNA follows: TGTGCCAGCAGCTCCACAGCAGGCGAGCTATACGAGCAGTACTTC.

This clonotype came up a few times. This sequence joins TRBV3-1 and TRBJ2-4, with D perhaps TRBD2 (5 bases). The CDR3 spans 11 residues. V was trimmed by 0 bases and J by 13 bases, leaving 7 bases between them. Germline V lookup: CDR1 LGHDT, CDR2 YNNKEL (reference sequence). The CDR3 DNA reads as TGTGCCAGCAGCCAAGATAAGCGGCAGTACTTC. Translation gives CASSQDKRQYF.

This chain uses TRBV24-1 with TRBJ2-4, with a weak D call TRBD1 (6 bases). From germline, CDR1 is KGHDR and CDR2 SFDVKD. The CDR3 sequence is 13 residues long. V lost 6 bases and J 7 bases, leaving 12 bases between the germline ends. The CDR3 is CATSKDSPNIQYF. The CDR3 DNA reads TGTGCCACCAGTAAGGACAGCCCCAACATTCAGTACTTC.

This clonotype was observed a few times. The rearrangement uses TRBV7-9 and TRBJ2-7; 7 bases map to TRBD2. CDR1 and CDR2 from the germline V gene are SEHNR and FQNEAQ (reference sequence). This CDR3 region has 16 residues. After removal of 2 bases from V and 6 bases from J, the junction contained 13 bases not matched to a gene. CDR3 sequence: CASSLNSGGSIGEQYF. CDR3 nucleotide sequence: TGTGCCAGCAGCTTAAACTCGGGCGGGAGTATCGGCGAGCAGTACTTC. The variable domain in full, completed from reference TRBV7-9 and TRBJ2-7, reads DTGVSQNPRHKITKRGQNVTFRCDPISEHNRLYWYRQTLGQGPEFLTYFQNEAQLEKSRLLSDRFSAERPKGSFSTLEIQRTEQGDSAMYLCASSLNSGGSIGEQYFGPGTRLTVT.

The V and J genes are TRBV11-2 and TRBJ2-1; D possibly corresponds to TRBD1 (5 bases). This CDR3 has 15 amino acids. Germline V gene sequence: CDR1 SGHAT, CDR2 FQNNGV. V lost 5 bases and J 0 bases, leaving 11 bases between the germline ends. CDR3 region: CASSAQGDSYNEQFF. DNA for the CDR3: TGTGCCAGCAGCGCTCAGGGTGACTCCTACAATGAGCAGTTCTTC.

The chain recombines TRBV20-1 with TRBJ1-4; D unclear. This CDR3 has 11 residues. Trimming took off 3 bases at V and 3 bases at J, with 2 bases between the two ends. Per germline, CDR1 DFQATT and CDR2 SNEGSKA (reference sequence). Here the CDR3 DNA reads TGCAGTGCTAGGGCTAATGAAAAACTGTTTTTT. Its translation: CSARANEKLFF.

This clonotype was counted a few times. The J gene is TRBJ2-4, the V gene TRBV28; 9 positions agree with TRBD1. The CDR3 runs to 17 residues. Germline V lookup: CDR1 MDHEN, CDR2 SYDVKM. Trimming removed 4 bases from V and 13 bases from J; junction bases left unmatched: 20. The CDR3 sequence: CASSSPRPGQGLKEQYF. The CDR3 DNA sequence: TGTGCCAGCAGTTCGCCCAGACCTGGACAGGGGTTAAAAGAGCAGTACTTC.

This chain joins TRBV20-1 and TRBJ2-1, with 11 nucleotides matching TRBD2. Losses at the gene ends were 4 bases for V and 10 bases for J; bases not matched to a gene: 6. Per germline, CDR1 DFQATT and CDR2 SNEGSKA (reference sequence). CDR3 length: 13 amino acids. The CDR3 here is CSATRLAGNEQFF. The DNA of the CDR3 is TGCAGTGCTACTAGACTAGCGGGAAACGAGCAGTTCTTC.

This clonotype was picked up a small number of times. The genes are TRBV12-3 or TRBV12-4 and TRBJ2-4, with D perhaps matching TRBD2 (6 bases). The CDR3 totals 15 residues. The V and J ends lost 1 base and 7 bases respectively, with 14 bases between them. The CDR3 sequence: CASSLVGTVMNIQYF. The CDR3 DNA is TGTGCCAGCAGTTTAGTTGGGACTGTAATGAACATTCAGTACTTC.

The chain combines TRBV6-6 with TRBJ2-7; D is unresolved. Germline lookup yields CDR1 MNHNY and CDR2 SVGAGI (reference sequence). The CDR3 loop spans 11 amino acids. V shed 7 bases and J shed 4 bases, with 8 bases lying between them. CDR3: CASTAQYEQYF. For the CDR3, the DNA is TGTGCCAGCACCGCGCAGTACGAGCAGTACTTC.